These 8 T cell receptor beta chains were sequenced from one sample in a study of T cell responses to AZD1222 COVID-19 vaccine. The method was immunoSEQ multiplex PCR; TCRdb's version includes in-frame clones alone and lacks a portion of them. The repertoire holds 50,000 to 70,000 clones, with 75% to 90% as singletons. This material consisted of peripheral blood, taken 28 days after the second AZD1222 dose. These TCRs come from an adult who received the AZD1222 COVID-19 vaccine.

The chain links TRBV19 to TRBJ2-3; 11 bases line up with TRBD1. Germline lookup yields CDR1 LNHDA and CDR2 SQIVND (reference sequence). Trimming took 5 bases from V and 2 from J; bases not matched to a gene: 6. The CDR3 covers 16 residues. The DNA for the CDR3 is TGTGCCAGTAGTTCTGGGACAGGGGGAATCACAGATACGCAGTATTTT. Translation gives CASSSGTGGITDTQYF.

The rearrangement uses TRBV5-4 and TRBJ1-4; 7 nucleotides line up with TRBD1. Germline CDR1 reads SGHNT; CDR2 reads YYREEE (reference sequence). The CDR3 is 15 amino acids. V lost 3 bases to trimming and J lost 1 base; unmatched junction nucleotides: 3. The CDR3 loop reads CASSSQGQTNEKLFF. The CDR3 coding sequence is TGTGCCAGCAGCTCACAGGGGCAAACTAATGAAAAACTGTTTTTT.

The chain is built from TRBV28 and TRBJ1-4; 7 bases are shared with TRBD1. CDR3 length: 16 amino acids. J was trimmed by 0 bases and V by 3 bases; bases with no gene match: 4. Germline CDR1 reads MDHEN; CDR2 reads SYDVKM. In DNA form, the CDR3 reads TGTGCCAGCAGTTTGGGGGACAGCCCAACTAATGAAAAACTGTTTTTT. It yields the protein CASSLGDSPTNEKLFF.

The chain carries TRBV19 and TRBJ1-3; D might be TRBD1 (5 bases). This CDR3 has 14 amino acids. CDR1 is LNHDA, CDR2 SQIVND, per germline (reference sequence). The V and J ends lost 7 bases and 0 bases respectively, with 10 bases between them. This CDR3 reads CASKQVHSGNTIYF. CDR3 DNA sequence: TGTGCCAGTAAACAGGTTCACTCTGGAAACACCATATATTTT.

The V gene is TRBV7-2, the J gene TRBJ1-2, with TRBD1 identical over 8 bases. Germline CDR1 SGHTA, CDR2 FQGNSA. V lost 1 base to trimming and J lost 8 bases; unmatched junction nucleotides: 12. This CDR3 is 16 amino acids long. The chain's CDR3 is CASSLGQGTPQKGYTF. The DNA for the CDR3 is TGTGCCAGCAGCTTAGGACAGGGGACCCCCCAGAAGGGCTACACCTTC.

The CDR3 loop is CASSFGLSSYNEQFF. Written as DNA, the CDR3 is TGTGCCAGCAGCTTCGGCTTGAGCTCCTACAATGAGCAGTTCTTC. The J gene is TRBJ2-1, the V gene TRBV11-3; D gene uncertain. The CDR3 length is 15 residues. Germline assignment: CDR1 SGHNT and CDR2 YENEEA. V dropped 3 bases and J dropped 0 bases, with 9 bases sitting between them.

The chain has TRBV18 and TRBJ2-7; TRBD2 might be the D (7 bases). The CDR3 consists of 17 residues. V was pared by 3 bases and J by 2 bases, with 20 bases between. CDR1 KGHSH and CDR2 LQKENI come from the germline V gene. This CDR3 is CASSPLRGGGATYEQYF. The CDR3 nucleotides are TGTGCCAGCTCACCGCTACGGGGCGGGGGCGCAACCTACGAGCAGTACTTC.

The genes are TRBV2 and TRBJ2-1; the D gene could be TRBD1 or TRBD2 (5 bases each). The CDR3 spans 14 residues. V lost 3 bases, J lost 4 bases, and 10 bases lay in between. Germline CDR1 and CDR2: SNHLY and FYNNEI. CDR3 sequence reads: CASSERGVYNEQFF. In nucleotides, the CDR3 is TGTGCCAGCAGTGAGAGAGGGGTTTACAATGAGCAGTTCTTC. Complete variable domain (other parts from reference TRBV2 and TRBJ2-1): EPEVTQTPSHQVTQMGQEVILRCVPISNHLYFYWYRQILGQKVEFLVSFYNNEISEKSEIFDDQFSVERPDGSNFTLKIRSTKLEDSAMYFCASSERGVYNEQFFGPGTRLTVL.